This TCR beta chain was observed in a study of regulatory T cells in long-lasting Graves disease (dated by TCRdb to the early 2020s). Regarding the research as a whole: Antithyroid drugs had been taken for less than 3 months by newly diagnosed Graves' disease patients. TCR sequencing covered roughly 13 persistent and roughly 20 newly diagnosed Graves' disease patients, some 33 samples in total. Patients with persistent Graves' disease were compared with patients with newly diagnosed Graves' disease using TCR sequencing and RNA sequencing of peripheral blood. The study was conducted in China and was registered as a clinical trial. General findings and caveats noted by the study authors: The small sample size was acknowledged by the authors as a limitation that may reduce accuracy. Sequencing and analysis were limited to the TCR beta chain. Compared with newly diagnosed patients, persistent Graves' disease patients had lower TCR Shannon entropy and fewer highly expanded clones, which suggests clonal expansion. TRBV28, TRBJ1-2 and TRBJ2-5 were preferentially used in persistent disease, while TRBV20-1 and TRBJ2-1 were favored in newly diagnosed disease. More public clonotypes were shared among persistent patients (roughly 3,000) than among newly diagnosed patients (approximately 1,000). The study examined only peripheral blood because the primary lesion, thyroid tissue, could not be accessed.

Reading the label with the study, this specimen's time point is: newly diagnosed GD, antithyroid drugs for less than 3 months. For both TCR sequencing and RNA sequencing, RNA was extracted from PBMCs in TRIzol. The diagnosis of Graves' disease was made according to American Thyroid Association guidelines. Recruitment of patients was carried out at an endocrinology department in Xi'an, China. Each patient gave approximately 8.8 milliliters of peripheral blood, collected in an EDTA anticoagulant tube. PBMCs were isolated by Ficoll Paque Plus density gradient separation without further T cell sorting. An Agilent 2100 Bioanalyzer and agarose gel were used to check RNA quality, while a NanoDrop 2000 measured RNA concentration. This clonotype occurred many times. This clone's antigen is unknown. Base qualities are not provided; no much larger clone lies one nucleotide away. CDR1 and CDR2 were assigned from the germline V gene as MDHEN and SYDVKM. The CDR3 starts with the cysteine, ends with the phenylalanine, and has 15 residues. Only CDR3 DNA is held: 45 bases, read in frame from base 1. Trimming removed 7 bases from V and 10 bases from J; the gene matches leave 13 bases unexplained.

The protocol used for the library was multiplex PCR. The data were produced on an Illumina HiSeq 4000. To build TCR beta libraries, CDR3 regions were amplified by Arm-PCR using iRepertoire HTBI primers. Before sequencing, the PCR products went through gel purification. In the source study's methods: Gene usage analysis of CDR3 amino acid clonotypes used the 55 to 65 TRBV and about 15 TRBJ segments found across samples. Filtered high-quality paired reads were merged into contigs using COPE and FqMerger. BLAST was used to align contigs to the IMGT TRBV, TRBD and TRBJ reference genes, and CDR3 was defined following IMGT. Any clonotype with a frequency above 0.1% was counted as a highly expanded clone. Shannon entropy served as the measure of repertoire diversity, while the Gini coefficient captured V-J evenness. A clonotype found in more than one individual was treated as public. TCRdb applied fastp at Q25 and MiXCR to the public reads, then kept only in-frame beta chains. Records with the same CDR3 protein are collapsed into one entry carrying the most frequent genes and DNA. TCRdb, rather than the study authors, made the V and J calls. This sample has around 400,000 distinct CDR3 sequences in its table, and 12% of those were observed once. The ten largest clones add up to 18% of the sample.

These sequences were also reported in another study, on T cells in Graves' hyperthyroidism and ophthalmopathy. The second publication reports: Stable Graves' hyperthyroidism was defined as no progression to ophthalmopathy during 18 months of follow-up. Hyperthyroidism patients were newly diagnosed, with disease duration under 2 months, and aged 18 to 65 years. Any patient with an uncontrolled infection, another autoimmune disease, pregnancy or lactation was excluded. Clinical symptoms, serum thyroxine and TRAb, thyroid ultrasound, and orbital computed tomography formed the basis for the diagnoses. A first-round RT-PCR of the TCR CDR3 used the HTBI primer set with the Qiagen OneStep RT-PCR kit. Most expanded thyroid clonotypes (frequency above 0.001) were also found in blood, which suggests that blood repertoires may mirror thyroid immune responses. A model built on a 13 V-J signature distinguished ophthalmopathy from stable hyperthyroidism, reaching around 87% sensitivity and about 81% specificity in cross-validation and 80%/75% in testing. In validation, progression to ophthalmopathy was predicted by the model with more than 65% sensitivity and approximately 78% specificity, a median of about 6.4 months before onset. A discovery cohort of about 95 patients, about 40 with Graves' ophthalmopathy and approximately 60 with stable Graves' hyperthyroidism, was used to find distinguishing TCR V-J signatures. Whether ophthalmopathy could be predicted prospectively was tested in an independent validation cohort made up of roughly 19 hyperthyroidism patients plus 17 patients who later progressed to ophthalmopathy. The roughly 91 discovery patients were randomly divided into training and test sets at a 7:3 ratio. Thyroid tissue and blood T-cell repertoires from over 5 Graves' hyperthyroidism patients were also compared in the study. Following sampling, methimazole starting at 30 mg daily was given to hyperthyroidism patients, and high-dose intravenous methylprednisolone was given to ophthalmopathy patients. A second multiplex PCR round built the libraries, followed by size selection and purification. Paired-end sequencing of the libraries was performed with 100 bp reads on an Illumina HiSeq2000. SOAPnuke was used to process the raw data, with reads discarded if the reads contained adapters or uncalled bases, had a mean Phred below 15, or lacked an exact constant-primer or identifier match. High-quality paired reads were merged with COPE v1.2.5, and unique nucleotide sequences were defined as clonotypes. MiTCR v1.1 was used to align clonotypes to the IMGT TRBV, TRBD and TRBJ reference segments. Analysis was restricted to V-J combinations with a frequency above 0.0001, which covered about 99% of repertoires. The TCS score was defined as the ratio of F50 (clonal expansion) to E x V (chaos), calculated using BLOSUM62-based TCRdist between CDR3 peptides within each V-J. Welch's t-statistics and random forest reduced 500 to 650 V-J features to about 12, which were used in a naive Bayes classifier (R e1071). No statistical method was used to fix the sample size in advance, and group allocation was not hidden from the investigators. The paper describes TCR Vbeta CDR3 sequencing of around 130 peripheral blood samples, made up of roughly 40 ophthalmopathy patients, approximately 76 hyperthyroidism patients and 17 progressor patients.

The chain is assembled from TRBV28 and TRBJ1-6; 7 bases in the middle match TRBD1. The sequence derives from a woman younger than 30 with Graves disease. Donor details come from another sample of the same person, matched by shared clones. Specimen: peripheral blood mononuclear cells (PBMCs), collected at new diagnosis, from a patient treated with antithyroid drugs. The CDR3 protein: CASTRNRGGGSPLHF. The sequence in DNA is TGTGCCAGCACCCGAAACAGGGGAGGAGGGTCACCCCTCCACTTT. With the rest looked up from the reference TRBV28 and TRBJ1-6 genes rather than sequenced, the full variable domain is DVKVTQSSRYLVKRTGEKVFLECVQDMDHENMFWYRQDPGLGLRLIYFSYDVKMKEKGDIPEGYSVSREKKERFSLILESASTNQTSMYLCASTRNRGGGSPLHFGNGTRLTVT.